This TCR beta chain came from a study of blood T cell repertoires in COVID-19. As for the study in general: T cells, B-cell-depleted T cells, or PBMCs supplied cDNA or gDNA.

Sequencing was performed with immunoSEQ multiplex PCR; in TCRdb, only in-frame clones are kept and a portion is missing. The sample includes roughly 17,000 clones, 85% to 95% seen only once; the top ten take about 5.8%. The CDR3 has 16 amino acids. From germline, CDR1 is SGHAT and CDR2 FQNNGV. As concerns this clone: The junction differs from germline at one of its ends, possibly a read error.

Specimen: peripheral blood. The receptor was isolated from a human donor in a cohort sampled during active COVID-19. This rearrangement joins TRBV11-2 to TRBJ2-7, with TRBD2 matching 9 bases. The CDR3 protein is CASSLGAGTSSSEQYF. The CDR3 coding sequence is TGTGCCAGCAGCTTAGGGGCCGGGACTAGCTCCTCCGAGCAGTACTTC.